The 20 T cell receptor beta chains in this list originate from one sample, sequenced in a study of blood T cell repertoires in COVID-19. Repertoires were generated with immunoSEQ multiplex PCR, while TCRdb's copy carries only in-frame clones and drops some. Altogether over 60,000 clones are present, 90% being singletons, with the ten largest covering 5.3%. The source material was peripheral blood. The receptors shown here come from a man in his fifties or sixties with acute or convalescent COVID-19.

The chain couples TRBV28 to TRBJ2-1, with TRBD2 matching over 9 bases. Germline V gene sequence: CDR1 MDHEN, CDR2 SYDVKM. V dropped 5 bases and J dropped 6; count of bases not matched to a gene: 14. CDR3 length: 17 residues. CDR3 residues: CASSPPGLREGPNEQFF. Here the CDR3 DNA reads TGTGCCAGCAGTCCTCCGGGGCTGCGGGAGGGCCCCAATGAGCAGTTCTTC. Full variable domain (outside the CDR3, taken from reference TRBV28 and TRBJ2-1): DVKVTQSSRYLVKRTGEKVFLECVQDMDHENMFWYRQDPGLGLRLIYFSYDVKMKEKGDIPEGYSVSREKKERFSLILESASTNQTSMYLCASSPPGLREGPNEQFFGPGTRLTVL.

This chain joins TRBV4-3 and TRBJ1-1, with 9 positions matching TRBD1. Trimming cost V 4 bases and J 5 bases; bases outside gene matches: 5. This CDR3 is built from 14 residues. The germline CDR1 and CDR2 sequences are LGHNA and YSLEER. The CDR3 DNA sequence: TGCGCCAGCAGCCCAGGACAGGGGTATACTGAAGCTTTCTTT. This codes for CASSPGQGYTEAFF.

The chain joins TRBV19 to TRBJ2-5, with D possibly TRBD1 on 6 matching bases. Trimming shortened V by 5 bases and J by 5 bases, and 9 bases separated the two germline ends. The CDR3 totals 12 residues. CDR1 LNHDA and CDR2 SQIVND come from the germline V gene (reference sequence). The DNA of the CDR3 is TGTGCCAGTAGTGCTAGGGGGGAGACCCAGTACTTC. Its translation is CASSARGETQYF.

In DNA, the CDR3 is TGCAGTGCTAGTTTAGGGGAGGAAGGAGATACGCAGTATTTT. As protein: CSASLGEEGDTQYF. The gene calls are TRBV20-1 and TRBJ2-3; weak D call: TRBD2 (6 bases). Trimming left V 3 bases short and J 5 bases short, with 15 bases between. The CDR3 consists of 14 residues. Germline CDR1 reads DFQATT; CDR2 reads SNEGSKA (reference sequence).

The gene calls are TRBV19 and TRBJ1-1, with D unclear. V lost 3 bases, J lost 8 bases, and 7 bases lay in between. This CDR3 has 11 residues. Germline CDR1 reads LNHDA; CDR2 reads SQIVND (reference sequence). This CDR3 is CASSIGGEAFF. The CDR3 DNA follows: TGTGCCAGTAGTATCGGAGGAGAAGCTTTCTTT.

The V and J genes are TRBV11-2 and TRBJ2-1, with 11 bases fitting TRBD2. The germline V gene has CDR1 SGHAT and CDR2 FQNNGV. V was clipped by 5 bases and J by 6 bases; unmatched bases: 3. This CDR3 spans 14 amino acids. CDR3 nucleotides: TGTGCCAGCAGCGCTAGCGGGAGGAGCAATGAGCAGTTCTTC. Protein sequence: CASSASGRSNEQFF.

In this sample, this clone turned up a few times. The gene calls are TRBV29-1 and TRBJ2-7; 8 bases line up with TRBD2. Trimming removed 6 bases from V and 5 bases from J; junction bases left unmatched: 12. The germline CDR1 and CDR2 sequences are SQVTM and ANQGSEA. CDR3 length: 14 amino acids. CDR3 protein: CSVGFSGISHEQYF. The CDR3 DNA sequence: TGCAGCGTGGGTTTTAGCGGGATTTCCCACGAGCAGTACTTC.

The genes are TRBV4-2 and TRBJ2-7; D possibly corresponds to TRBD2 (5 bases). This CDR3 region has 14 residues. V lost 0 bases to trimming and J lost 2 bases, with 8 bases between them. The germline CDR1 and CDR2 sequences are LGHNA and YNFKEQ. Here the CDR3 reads CASSQERGTYEQYF. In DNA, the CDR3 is TGTGCCAGCAGCCAAGAGAGAGGGACCTACGAGCAGTACTTC.

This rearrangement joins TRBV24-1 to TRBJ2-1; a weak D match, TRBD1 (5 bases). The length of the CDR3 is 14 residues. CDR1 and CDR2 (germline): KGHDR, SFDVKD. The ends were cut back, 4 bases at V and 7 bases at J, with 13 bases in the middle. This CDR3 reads CATSDRADTNEQFF. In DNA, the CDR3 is TGTGCCACCAGTGACAGGGCCGATACGAATGAGCAGTTCTTC.

For the CDR3, the DNA is TGTGCCAGCAGCGAGACTAGCGGACCGTCCTACGAGCAGTACTTC. Its translation is CASSETSGPSYEQYF. V and J are TRBV5-4 and TRBJ2-7; TRBD2 matches 9 bases. V lost 4 bases and J lost 1; bases outside the gene matches: 6. The CDR3 runs 15 residues. CDR1 is SGHNT and CDR2 is YYREEE in the germline V gene (reference sequence).

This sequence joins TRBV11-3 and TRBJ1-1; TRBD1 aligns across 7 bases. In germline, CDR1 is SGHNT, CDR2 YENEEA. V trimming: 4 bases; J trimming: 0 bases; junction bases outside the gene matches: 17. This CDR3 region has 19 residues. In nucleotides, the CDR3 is TGTGCCAGCAGCTCGGGGGGGAGGGACAGACCACTGATGAACACTGAAGCTTTCTTT. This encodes CASSSGGRDRPLMNTEAFF.

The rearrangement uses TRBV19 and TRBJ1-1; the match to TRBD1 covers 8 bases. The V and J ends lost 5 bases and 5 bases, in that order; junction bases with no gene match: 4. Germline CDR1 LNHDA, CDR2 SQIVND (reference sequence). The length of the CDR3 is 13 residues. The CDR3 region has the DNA TGTGCCAGTAGTTCCACAGGGGGGACTGAAGCTTTCTTT. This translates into CASSSTGGTEAFF. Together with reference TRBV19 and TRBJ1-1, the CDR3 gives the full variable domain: DGGITQSPKYLFRKEGQNVTLSCEQNLNHDAMYWYRQDPGQGLRLIYYSQIVNDFQKGDIAEGYSVSREKKESFPLTVTSAQKNPTAFYLCASSSTGGTEAFFGQGTRLTVV.

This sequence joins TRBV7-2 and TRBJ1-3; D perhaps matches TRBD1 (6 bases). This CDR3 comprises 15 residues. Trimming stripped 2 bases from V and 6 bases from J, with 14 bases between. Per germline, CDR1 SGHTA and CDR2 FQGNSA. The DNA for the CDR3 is TGTGCCAGCAGCTTAAGGTCAGGGGTAGAAAACACCATATATTTT. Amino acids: CASSLRSGVENTIYF.

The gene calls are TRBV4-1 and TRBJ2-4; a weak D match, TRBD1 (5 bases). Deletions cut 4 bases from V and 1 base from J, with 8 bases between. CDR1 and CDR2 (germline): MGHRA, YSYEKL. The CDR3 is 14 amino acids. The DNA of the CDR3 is TGCGCCAGCAGCCCAGGGTGGGCCAAAAACATTCAGTACTTC. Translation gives CASSPGWAKNIQYF.

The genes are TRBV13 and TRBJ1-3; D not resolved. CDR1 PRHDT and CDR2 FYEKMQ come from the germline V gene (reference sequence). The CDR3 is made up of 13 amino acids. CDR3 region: CSEALPPGNTIYF. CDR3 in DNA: TGTTCAGAGGCCCTTCCGCCTGGAAACACCATATATTTT. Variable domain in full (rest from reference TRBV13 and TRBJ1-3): AAGVIQSPRHLIKEKRETATLKCYPIPRHDTVYWYQQGPGQDPQFLISFYEKMQSDKGSIPDRFSAQQFSDYHSELNMSSLELGDSALYFCSEALPPGNTIYFGEGSWLTVV.

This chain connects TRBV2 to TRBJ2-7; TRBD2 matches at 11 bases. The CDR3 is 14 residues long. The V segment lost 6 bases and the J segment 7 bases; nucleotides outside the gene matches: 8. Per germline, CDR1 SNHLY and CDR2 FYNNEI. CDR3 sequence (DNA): TGTGCCAGCAGACCGGGGACTAGCGGAGGGGAGCAGTACTTC. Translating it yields CASRPGTSGGEQYF.

The CDR3 spells CASSPTRRGNTEAFF. DNA of the CDR3: TGTGCCAGCAGCCCAACCAGGAGGGGGAACACTGAAGCTTTCTTT. J is TRBJ1-1 and V is TRBV11-3, with D possibly TRBD1 on 5 matching bases. V gave up 5 bases and J gave up 1 base, with 14 bases separating them. The CDR3 covers 15 residues. Germline CDR1 SGHNT, CDR2 YENEEA.

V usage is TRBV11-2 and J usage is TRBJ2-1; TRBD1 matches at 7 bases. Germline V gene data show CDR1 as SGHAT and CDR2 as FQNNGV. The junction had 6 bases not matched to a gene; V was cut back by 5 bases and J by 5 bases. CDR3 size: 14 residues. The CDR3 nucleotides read TGTGCCAGCAGCATCCGGGACAGTGACAATGAGCAGTTCTTC. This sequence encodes CASSIRDSDNEQFF.

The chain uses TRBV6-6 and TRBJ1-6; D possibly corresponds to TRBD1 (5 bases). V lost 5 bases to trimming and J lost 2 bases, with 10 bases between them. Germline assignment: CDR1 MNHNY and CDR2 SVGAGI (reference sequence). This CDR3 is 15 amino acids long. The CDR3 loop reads CASSPPQAYNSPLHF. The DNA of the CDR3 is TGTGCCAGCAGTCCTCCACAGGCCTATAATTCACCCCTCCACTTT.

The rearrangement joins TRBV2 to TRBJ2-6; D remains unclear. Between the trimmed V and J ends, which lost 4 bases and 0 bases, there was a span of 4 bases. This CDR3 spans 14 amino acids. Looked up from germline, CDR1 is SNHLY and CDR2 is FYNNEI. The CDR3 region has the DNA TGTGCCAGCAGTGTCGTCTCTGGGGCCAACGTCCTGACTTTC. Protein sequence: CASSVVSGANVLTF.